These T cell receptor beta chains were read from a single sample in a study of T cell repertoires in cytomegalovirus infection. These receptors' antigens are unknown. TCRdb re-called the reads through MiXCR, storing one row per CDR3 protein. The sample comprises around 900,000 distinct CDR3 sequences, around 32% of which are singletons, and about an eighth rests with the top ten. The material sequenced was cultured CD8+ T cells from PBMCs, taken from culture after CMV antigen stimulation. The origin of the receptors is a human donor in good health (CMV status not recorded). Some clones in this sample may be carry-over from other donors' samples. Each CDR3 is given with its conserved first and last residue. The order of the fields is J gene, V gene, clone size, D gene, CDR3 protein, CDR3 DNA. The D gene is left open where the match is weak. Part of the rows lack a size; the others show once, few, many or a class for expanded clones.

TRBJ2-1,TRBV20-1,few,.,CSALVTTYNEQFF,TGCAGTGCTTTAGTGACTACCTACAATGAGCAGTTCTTC
TRBJ2-7,TRBV27,few,TRBD1,CASRGTGFYEQYF,TGTGCCAGCAGGGGGACAGGGTTCTACGAGCAGTACTTC
TRBJ1-5,TRBV27,many,.,CASSSSSWDSNQPQHF,TGTGCCAGCAGTTCCAGCAGTTGGGATAGCAATCAGCCCCAGCATTTT
TRBJ1-2,TRBV20-1,.,.,CSARPGQFHNYGYTF,TGCAGTGCTAGACCTGGACAGTTCCATAACTATGGCTACACCTTC
TRBJ2-6,TRBV12-3/TRBV12-4,many,.,CATRNANVLTF,TGTGCCACCAGAAATGCCAACGTCCTGACTTTC
TRBJ2-5,TRBV6-6,few,TRBD2,CASSYFQKAGEETQYF,TGTGCCAGCAGTTACTTTCAGAAAGCGGGGGAAGAGACCCAGTACTTC
TRBJ2-1,TRBV4-1,.,.,CASSQLQGYNEQFF,TGCGCCAGCAGTCAGTTGCAGGGATACAATGAGCAGTTCTTC
TRBJ2-2,TRBV27,few,TRBD2,CATWGGFGELFF,TGTGCCACCTGGGGGGGTTTCGGGGAGCTGTTTTTT
TRBJ2-6,TRBV12-3/TRBV12-4,many,.,CASSLVRMSGANVLTF,TGTGCCAGCAGTTTGGTTCGAATGTCTGGGGCCAACGTCCTGACTTTC
TRBJ2-5,TRBV7-3,many,.,CASSLDGGARETQYF,TGTGCCAGCAGCTTAGATGGGGGGGCGCGGGAGACCCAGTACTTC
TRBJ2-2,TRBV2,few,TRBD1,CASRNVAQGSYTGELFF,TGTGCCAGCAGGAACGTGGCACAGGGGTCTTACACCGGGGAGCTGTTTTTT
TRBJ2-3,TRBV28,.,TRBD2,CASSTGLAGHTDTQYF,TGTGCCAGCAGTACCGGACTAGCGGGGCACACAGATACGCAGTATTTT
TRBJ2-2,TRBV7-8,many,.,CASSGVSHTGELFF,TGTGCCAGCAGCGGGGTATCGCACACCGGGGAGCTGTTTTTT
TRBJ2-7,TRBV10-2,.,.,CASRKGQVILGLAYEQYF,TGCGCCAGCAGAAAGGGACAGGTGATACTGGGACTAGCCTACGAGCAGTACTTC
TRBJ2-1,TRBV4-1,.,.,CASSQGTGIHNEQFF,TGCGCCAGCAGCCAAGGGACGGGGATTCACAATGAGCAGTTCTTC
TRBJ2-3,TRBV7-6,few,TRBD1,CASSLAYGGRTGGTDTQYF,TGTGCCAGCAGCTTAGCGTATGGCGGGCGGACAGGGGGCACAGATACGCAGTATTTT
TRBJ2-7,TRBV7-2,many,.,CASSFRAGAYEQYF,TGTGCCAGCAGCTTCAGGGCAGGCGCCTACGAGCAGTACTTC
TRBJ1-2,TRBV20-1,.,.,CGRKGGFARGYTF,TGCGGACGGAAAGGAGGCTTCGCGCGAGGCTACACCTTC
TRBJ2-1,TRBV27,.,TRBD2,CASMHSGTSGYNEQFF,TGTGCCAGCATGCATTCCGGGACTAGCGGATACAATGAGCAGTTCTTC
TRBJ2-2,TRBV27,.,.,CASSLTGIGGELFF,TGTGCCAGCAGTTTAACCGGGATCGGCGGGGAGCTGTTTTTT
TRBJ1-2,TRBV13,.,.,CASSSPLGVTYGYTF,TGTGCCAGCAGCTCCCCTTTGGGGGTAACCTATGGCTACACCTTC
TRBJ2-1,TRBV7-6,many,.,CASSPSLSNEQFF,TGTGCCAGCAGCCCATCTCTGAGCAATGAGCAGTTCTTC
TRBJ1-2,TRBV6-5,once,.,CASSYTGARGYTF,TGTGCCAGCAGTTACACTGGGGCCCGGGGCTACACCTTC
TRBJ2-1,TRBV6-2/TRBV6-3,.,.,CASSYKVGAPYNEQFF,TGTGCCAGCAGTTACAAGGTGGGGGCCCCCTACAATGAGCAGTTCTTC
TRBJ1-2,TRBV7-6,.,TRBD1,CASSEYRDRSLKDGYTF,TGTGCCAGCAGCGAATACCGGGACAGGTCGCTGAAAGATGGCTACACCTTC
TRBJ2-7,TRBV7-9,few,.,CASSSPWDLSYEQYF,TGTGCCAGCAGCTCCCCCTGGGATTTATCCTACGAGCAGTACTTC
TRBJ2-1,TRBV6-4,few,.,CASSERVQPGMGNEQFF,TGTGCCAGCAGTGAAAGGGTGCAGCCAGGGATGGGCAATGAGCAGTTCTTC
TRBJ2-7,TRBV7-6,many,.,CASSLVQGETPYEQYF,TGTGCCAGCAGCTTAGTACAGGGTGAAACGCCCTACGAGCAGTACTTC
TRBJ2-6,TRBV19,few,TRBD2,CATSGGAGANVLTF,TGTGCCACGAGCGGGGGGGCTGGGGCCAACGTCCTGACTTTC
TRBJ1-2,TRBV12-3/TRBV12-4,once,.,CASGGSTKNGYTF,TGTGCCAGCGGTGGAAGCACGAAAAATGGCTACACCTTC
TRBJ2-7,TRBV2,.,.,CASSDVGPYEQYF,TGTGCCAGCAGTGATGTCGGTCCCTACGAGCAGTACTTC
TRBJ2-3,TRBV6-1,many,.,CASSAHKRQSTDTQYF,TGTGCCAGCAGTGCCCATAAAAGACAGTCCACAGATACGCAGTATTTT
TRBJ2-5,TRBV23-1,.,.,CASSPPLGETQYF,TGCGCCAGCAGTCCTCCTTTGGGAGAGACCCAGTACTTC
TRBJ2-3,TRBV12-3/TRBV12-4,.,TRBD2,CASRERGAGDTQYF,TGTGCCAGCAGAGAGCGGGGGGCAGGAGATACGCAGTATTTT
TRBJ2-3,TRBV27,many,.,CASSLSTTDTQYF,TGTGCCAGCAGTTTATCTACCACAGATACGCAGTATTTT
TRBJ1-1,TRBV12-5,few,.,CASGSTEAFF,TGTGCTAGTGGTTCCACTGAAGCTTTCTTT
TRBJ1-1,TRBV9,.,.,CASLSGTQLRITEAFF,TGTGCCAGCCTTTCCGGGACTCAACTTCGTATCACTGAAGCTTTCTTT
TRBJ2-3,TRBV4-1,few,.,CASSQGGWPDTQYF,TGCGCCAGCAGCCAAGGTGGGTGGCCAGATACGCAGTATTTT
TRBJ2-3,TRBV24-1,.,.,CATSDLPGPHTDTQYF,TGTGCCACCAGTGATTTGCCGGGACCGCACACAGATACGCAGTATTTT
TRBJ2-1,TRBV28,.,TRBD1,CASSNPQDRGEFF,TGTGCCAGCAGCAATCCCCAAGACAGGGGGGAGTTCTTC
TRBJ2-3,TRBV6-5,few,TRBD2,CASSYSLGGGSTQYF,TGTGCCAGCAGTTACTCGTTGGGCGGGGGGAGCACGCAGTATTTT
TRBJ2-1,TRBV7-3,many,TRBD2,CASSLRGGTSYNEQFF,TGTGCCAGCAGCTTAAGGGGGGGGACGTCCTACAATGAGCAGTTCTTC
TRBJ2-5,TRBV7-9,.,TRBD1,CASSPDREIRKTQYF,TGTGCCAGCAGCCCGGACAGGGAGATCCGAAAGACCCAGTACTTC
TRBJ2-1,TRBV7-6,few,.,CASSWAGSSYNEQFF,TGTGCCAGCAGCTGGGCAGGGAGTTCCTACAATGAGCAGTTCTTC
TRBJ2-2,TRBV7-9,.,TRBD2,CASSGLAAYTGELFF,TGTGCCAGCAGCGGGCTAGCGGCCTACACCGGGGAGCTGTTTTTT
TRBJ2-7,TRBV25-1,many,TRBD2,CASSEWTSGGIYEQYF,TGTGCCAGCAGTGAATGGACTAGCGGAGGCATATACGAGCAGTACTTC
TRBJ2-1,TRBV19,.,.,CASSRSPDYNEQFF,TGTGCCAGTAGTCGGTCTCCCGATTACAATGAGCAGTTCTTC
TRBJ2-1,TRBV3-1,.,TRBD2,CASSQAGGGDSGGPYNEQFF,TGTGCCAGCAGCCAAGCGGGAGGAGGTGATAGCGGGGGGCCTTACAATGAGCAGTTCTTC
TRBJ1-4,TRBV7-2,.,.,CASSFLGTNEKLFF,TGTGCCAGCAGCTTTCTAGGAACTAATGAAAAACTGTTTTTT
TRBJ1-4,TRBV27,.,.,CASSVWGTNEKLFF,TGTGCCAGCAGTGTGTGGGGAACTAATGAAAAACTGTTTTTT
TRBJ1-5,TRBV7-9,few,.,CASSLATQGQHF,TGTGCCAGCAGCTTAGCGACACAGGGCCAGCATTTT
TRBJ2-6,TRBV4-1,.,.,CATSWVSGANVLTF,TGCGCCACCAGCTGGGTCTCCGGGGCCAACGTCCTGACTTTC
TRBJ2-1,TRBV6-1,.,TRBD2,CASSRGLAGNEQFF,TGTGCCAGCAGCCGTGGACTAGCGGGCAATGAGCAGTTCTTC
TRBJ1-5,TRBV6-2/TRBV6-3,.,.,CASTDPGDGNQPQHF,TGTGCCAGCACCGACCCCGGGGACGGAAATCAGCCCCAGCATTTT
TRBJ1-5,TRBV28,few,.,CASRPTAPEQPQHF,TGTGCCAGCAGGCCGACAGCGCCTGAACAGCCCCAGCATTTT